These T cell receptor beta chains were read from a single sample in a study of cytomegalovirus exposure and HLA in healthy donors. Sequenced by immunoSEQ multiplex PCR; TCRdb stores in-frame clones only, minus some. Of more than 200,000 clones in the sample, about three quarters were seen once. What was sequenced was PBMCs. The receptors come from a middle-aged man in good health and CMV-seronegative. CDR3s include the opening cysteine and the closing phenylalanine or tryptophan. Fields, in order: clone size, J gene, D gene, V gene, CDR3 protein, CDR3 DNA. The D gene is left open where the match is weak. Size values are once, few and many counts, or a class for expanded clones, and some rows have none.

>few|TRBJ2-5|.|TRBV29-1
CSFLRAGIQETQYF
TGCAGCTTCCTGCGGGCGGGGATTCAAGAGACCCAGTACTTC
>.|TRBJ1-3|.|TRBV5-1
CASSLPTDSGNTIYF
TGCGCCAGCAGCCTACCGACAGACTCTGGAAACACCATATATTTT
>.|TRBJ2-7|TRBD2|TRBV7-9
CASSLAGGREQYF
TGTGCCAGCAGCTTAGCGGGAGGGCGCGAGCAGTACTTC
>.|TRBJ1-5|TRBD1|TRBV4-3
CASSQDTGANQPQHF
TGCGCCAGCAGCCAAGATACAGGGGCCAATCAGCCCCAGCATTTT
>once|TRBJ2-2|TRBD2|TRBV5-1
CASSFGLAGGPNTGELFF
TGCGCCAGCAGCTTTGGGTTAGCGGGGGGACCGAACACCGGGGAGCTGTTTTTT
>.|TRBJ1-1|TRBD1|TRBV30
CASGTGPNTEAFF
TGTGCCTCCGGGACAGGGCCGAACACTGAAGCTTTCTTT
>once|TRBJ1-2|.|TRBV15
CATSTETRVHYGYTF
TGTGCCACCAGCACCGAGACCAGGGTTCACTATGGCTACACCTTC
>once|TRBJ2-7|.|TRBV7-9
CASSLTSGFSYEQYF
TGTGCCAGCAGCTTAACCTCCGGTTTCTCCTACGAGCAGTACTTC
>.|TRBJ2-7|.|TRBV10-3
CATRDTTKQYF
TGTGCCACCCGGGACACTACGAAGCAGTACTTC
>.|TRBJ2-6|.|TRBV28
CASRGTTGANVLTF
TGTGCCAGCAGGGGGACAACTGGGGCCAACGTCCTGACTTTC
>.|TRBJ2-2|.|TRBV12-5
CASGAGSSGTGELFF
TGTGCTAGTGGTGCCGGGTCGAGTGGCACCGGGGAGCTGTTTTTT
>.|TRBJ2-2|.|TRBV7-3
CASSLGSWARELFF
TGTGCCAGCAGCCTTGGGTCTTGGGCCAGGGAGCTGTTTTTT
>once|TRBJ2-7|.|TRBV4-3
CASSPRHGGAYEQYF
TGCGCCAGCAGCCCACGTCACGGGGGAGCCTACGAGCAGTACTTC
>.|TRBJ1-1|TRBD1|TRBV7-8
CASSTNRGLAFF
TGTGCCAGCAGCACAAACAGGGGCTTGGCTTTCTTT
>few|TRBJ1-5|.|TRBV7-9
CASSPYLSGSNQPQHF
TGTGCCAGCAGCCCCTACTTGTCAGGGTCCAATCAGCCCCAGCATTTT
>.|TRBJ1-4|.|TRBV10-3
CATGTGTLNEKLFF
TGTGCCACCGGAACCGGGACTTTAAATGAAAAACTGTTTTTT
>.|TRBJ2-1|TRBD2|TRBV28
CASSLGGSGYNEQFF
TGTGCCAGCAGTCTCGGGGGGAGCGGTTACAATGAGCAGTTCTTC
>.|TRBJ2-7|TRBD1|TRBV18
CASSPGTGVPYEQYF
TGTGCCAGCTCACCCGGGACAGGGGTGCCCTACGAGCAGTACTTC
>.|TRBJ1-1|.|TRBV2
CASGGYTEAFF
TGTGCCAGCGGAGGGTACACTGAAGCTTTCTTT
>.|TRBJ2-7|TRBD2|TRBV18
CASSPPSGGGTAYEQYF
TGTGCCAGCTCACCTCCCTCGGGGGGGGGTACGGCCTACGAGCAGTACTTC
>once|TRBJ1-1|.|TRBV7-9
CASSLVRTEAFF
TGTGCCAGCAGCTTAGTTCGCACTGAAGCTTTCTTT
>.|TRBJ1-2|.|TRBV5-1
CASSSPGGGGYGYTF
TGCGCCAGCAGCTCTCCTGGGGGGGGCGGCTATGGCTACACCTTC
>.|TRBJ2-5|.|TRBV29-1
CSVAQVGETQYF
TGCAGCGTTGCACAGGTTGGGGAGACCCAGTACTTC